These 19 T cell receptor beta chains were all obtained from the same sample, sequenced in a study of blood T cell repertoires in COVID-19. The assay was immunoSEQ multiplex PCR, and TCRdb's table has in-frame clones only and misses some. The sample consists of 310,000 or so clones, roughly 86% of them appearing once. Sequencing was performed on PBMCs or T cells enriched from blood (not recorded which). Receptors originate from a woman under 30 who had recovered from COVID-19.

The rearrangement uses TRBV5-4 and TRBJ2-5; maybe TRBD2 (8 bases). The ends were cut back, 4 bases at V and 2 bases at J, with 24 bases in the middle. The CDR3 loop spans 18 amino acids. The germline V gene encodes CDR1 SGHNT and CDR2 YYREEE (reference sequence). The CDR3 sequence: CASSPKGGSRGGQETQYF. The CDR3 DNA reads TGTGCCAGCAGCCCCAAAGGGGGCAGTCGGGGGGGGCAAGAGACCCAGTACTTC.

This clone has a single count. This chain joins TRBV2 and TRBJ1-2, with a tentative D call TRBD1 (5 bases). Trimming stripped 2 bases from V and 6 bases from J, with 19 bases between. The CDR3 contains 16 residues. Germline values: CDR1 SNHLY, CDR2 FYNNEI. CDR3 nucleotides: TGTGCCAGCAGTGAACGCTCAGGGTCTGGAGCGAATGGCTACACCTTC. The encoded protein is CASSERSGSGANGYTF.

This clone occurred once. This chain joins TRBV4-2 and TRBJ1-6; maybe TRBD1 (6 bases). This CDR3 comprises 16 residues. V was trimmed by 1 base and J by 8 bases, leaving 15 bases between them. The germline V gene has CDR1 LGHNA and CDR2 YNFKEQ. CDR3 sequence reads: CASSQGWGAGDSPLHF. The CDR3 DNA sequence: TGTGCCAGCAGCCAAGGATGGGGTGCAGGGGATTCACCCCTCCACTTT.

For this clone: One end of the junction varies from germline; a read error may be responsible. The V and J genes are TRBV7-3 and TRBJ2-1, with TRBD2 identical over 8 bases. CDR1 is SGHTA, CDR2 FQGTGA, per germline. This CDR3 region has 13 residues. The CDR3 region has the DNA TGTGCCAGCAGATTAAGCGGGGGTGATGAGCAGTTCTTC. Amino acids: CASRLSGGDEQFF.

This chain joins TRBV9 and TRBJ2-7; 9 bases align to TRBD1. V lost 3 bases, J lost 5 bases, and 6 bases stayed unmatched. Germline V lookup: CDR1 SGDLS, CDR2 YYNGEE. CDR3 length equals 14 residues. CDR3 in amino acids: CASSATGGSNEQYF. The CDR3 DNA sequence: TGTGCCAGCAGCGCGACAGGGGGTAGTAACGAGCAGTACTTC.

The V gene is TRBV1, the J gene TRBJ2-7; TRBD2, the table's D call, lacks a check against the DNA. TRBV1 is reported as a pseudogene. This CDR3 comprises 15 residues. CDR3: CTSSQVAAGGCEQYF. The CDR3 nucleotides are TGCACCAGCAGCCAAGTGGCAGCGGGGGGGTGCGAGCAGTACTTC.

J is TRBJ2-5 and V is TRBV28, with TRBD2 matching over 12 bases. Germline V lookup: CDR1 MDHEN, CDR2 SYDVKM. The CDR3 contains 22 residues. V shed 3 bases, J shed 3 bases, and the junction held 23 bases outside the gene matches. DNA of the CDR3: TGTGCCAGCAGTTTCTTTGGTTCTAGACTAGGACTAGCGGGGCCACCAGAAGAGACCCAGTACTTC. Translated, it gives CASSFFGSRLGLAGPPEETQYF.

This chain connects TRBV28 to TRBJ2-2; the D gene is possibly TRBD2 (6 bases). CDR1 is MDHEN and CDR2 is SYDVKM in the germline V gene. The CDR3 runs 15 residues. V shed 3 bases and J shed 2 bases, with 10 bases lying between them. For the CDR3, the DNA is TGTGCCAGCAGTTTCGGGGGTAGCAACACCGGGGAGCTGTTTTTT. This codes for CASSFGGSNTGELFF.

The rearrangement links TRBV7-8 to TRBJ1-5; the match to TRBD1 covers 7 bases. CDR3 size: 15 residues. Germline CDR1 reads SGHVS; CDR2 reads FQNEAQ. V dropped 5 bases and J dropped 5; count of bases not matched to a gene: 9. CDR3 region: CASSRYDRADQPQHF. The DNA of the CDR3 is TGTGCCAGCAGCCGATACGACAGGGCGGATCAGCCCCAGCATTTT.

The genes are TRBV7-6 and TRBJ1-4, with D perhaps TRBD1 (6 bases). The CDR3 covers 15 residues. V was trimmed by 5 bases and J by 0 bases, leaving 10 bases between them. In germline, CDR1 is SGHVS, CDR2 FNYEAQ. The CDR3 DNA reads as TGTGCCAGCAGCCTCAGGACAGCAACTAATGAAAAACTGTTTTTT. Protein product: CASSLRTATNEKLFF.

J is TRBJ2-1 and V is TRBV30, with D unclear. Germline V gene data show CDR1 as GTSNPN and CDR2 as SVGIG (reference sequence). This CDR3 contains 14 residues. Trimming removed 2 bases from V and 3 bases from J, with 11 bases in between. This CDR3 reads CAWSTTDFYNEQFF. The CDR3 region has the DNA TGTGCCTGGAGTACGACCGACTTCTACAATGAGCAGTTCTTC.

The chain is built from TRBV5-6 and TRBJ1-2, with TRBD1 matching 8 bases. The CDR3 is made up of 14 amino acids. CDR1 is SGHDT, CDR2 YYEEEE, per germline. The J segment lost 4 bases and the V segment lost 4 bases, leaving 6 bases of the junction unmatched. The CDR3 spells CASSLGTGVYGYTF. DNA for the CDR3: TGTGCCAGCAGCCTAGGGACAGGCGTCTATGGCTACACCTTC.

This clone came up once. Additional DNA sequences in this sample encode the identical CDR3. Here the CDR3 reads CASSLGLLSGNTIYF. The CDR3 coding sequence is TGTGCCAGCAGCTTAGGGCTGCTCTCTGGAAACACCATATATTTT. The gene calls are TRBV7-9 and TRBJ1-3; D ambiguous. Germline V gene sequence: CDR1 SEHNR, CDR2 FQNEAQ (reference sequence). Trimming removed 1 base from V and 0 bases from J, with 7 bases in between. The CDR3 is 15 residues long. The full variable domain, with the rest looked up from reference TRBV7-9 and TRBJ1-3, is DTGVSQNPRHKITKRGQNVTFRCDPISEHNRLYWYRQTLGQGPEFLTYFQNEAQLEKSRLLSDRFSAERPKGSFSTLEIQRTEQGDSAMYLCASSLGLLSGNTIYFGEGSWLTVV.

This clone occurred a few times. The genes are TRBV7-2 and TRBJ1-2, with D possibly TRBD1 on 6 matching bases. Looked up from germline, CDR1 is SGHTA and CDR2 is FQGNSA. The CDR3 has 13 residues. V was pared by 1 base and J by 4 bases, with 7 bases between. For the CDR3, the DNA is TGTGCCAGCAGCTTAGAGGGGGTCTATGGCTACACCTTC. This translates into CASSLEGVYGYTF.

In DNA form, the CDR3 reads TGCGCCAGCAGCCCGCGGACTAGCGGGGTCACCCATGAGCAGTTCTTC. It translates to CASSPRTSGVTHEQFF. The chain has TRBV5-1 and TRBJ2-1; 12 nucleotides match TRBD2. The V and J ends lost 4 bases and 8 bases, in that order; junction bases with no gene match: 10. This CDR3 comprises 16 residues. CDR1 and CDR2 from the germline V gene are SGHRS and YFSETQ.

The chain couples TRBV7-2 to TRBJ2-7; D is unresolved. The CDR3 covers 13 residues. The germline V gene has CDR1 SGHTA and CDR2 FQGNSA. V dropped 0 bases and J dropped 3 bases, with 6 bases sitting between them. CDR3 loop: CASSLAAGYEQYF. The CDR3 DNA reads TGTGCCAGCAGCTTAGCGGCAGGCTACGAGCAGTACTTC. Full variable domain (missing parts from reference TRBV7-2 and TRBJ2-7): GAGVSQSPSNKVTEKGKDVELRCDPISGHTALYWYRQSLGQGLEFLIYFQGNSAPDKSGLPSDRFSAERTGGSVSTLTIQRTQQEDSAVYLCASSLAAGYEQYFGPGTRLTVT.

The chain couples TRBV19 to TRBJ2-2, with D perhaps matching TRBD1 (6 bases). The V end lost 6 bases, the J end lost 7 bases, and 12 bases lay between the germline ends. The CDR3 sequence is 13 residues long. From germline, CDR1 is LNHDA and CDR2 SQIVND (reference sequence). CDR3 in amino acids: CASRRGKSGELFF. CDR3 coding DNA: TGTGCCAGTAGAAGGGGGAAGAGCGGGGAGCTGTTTTTT. The full variable domain, with the rest looked up from reference TRBV19 and TRBJ2-2, is DGGITQSPKYLFRKEGQNVTLSCEQNLNHDAMYWYRQDPGQGLRLIYYSQIVNDFQKGDIAEGYSVSREKKESFPLTVTSAQKNPTAFYLCASRRGKSGELFFGEGSRLTVL.

J is TRBJ1-1 and V is TRBV9, with a tentative D call TRBD1 (5 bases). The V and J ends lost 2 bases and 8 bases respectively, with 13 bases between them. Germline CDR1 is SGDLS and CDR2 is YYNGEE. This CDR3 has 13 amino acids. This chain's CDR3 is CASSVSTDGEAFF. CDR3 bases: TGTGCCAGCAGCGTTTCGACAGACGGAGAAGCTTTCTTT.

This chain links TRBV27 with TRBJ1-5; D ambiguous. The CDR3 consists of 12 residues. Germline CDR1 MNHEY, CDR2 SMNVEV (reference sequence). Trimming took off 2 bases at V and 7 bases at J, with 6 bases between the two ends. In nucleotides, the CDR3 is TGTGCCAGCAGTTTAGCGTGGCAGCCCCAGCATTTT. This codes for CASSLAWQPQHF.